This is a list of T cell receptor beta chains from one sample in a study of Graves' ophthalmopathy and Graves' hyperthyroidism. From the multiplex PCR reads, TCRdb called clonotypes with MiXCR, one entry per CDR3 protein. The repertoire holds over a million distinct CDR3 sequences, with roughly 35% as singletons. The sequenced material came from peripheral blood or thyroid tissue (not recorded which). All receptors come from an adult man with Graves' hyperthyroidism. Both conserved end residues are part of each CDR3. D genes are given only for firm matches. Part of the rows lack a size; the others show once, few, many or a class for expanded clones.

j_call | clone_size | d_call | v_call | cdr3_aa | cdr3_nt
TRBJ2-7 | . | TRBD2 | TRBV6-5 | CASSYSGLAGFQF | TGTGCCAGCAGTTACTCCGGACTAGCGGGATTCCAATTC
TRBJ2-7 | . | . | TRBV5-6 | CASSRQYYEQYF | TGTGCCAGCAGCCGACAGTACTACGAGCAGTACTTC
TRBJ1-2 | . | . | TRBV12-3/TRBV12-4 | CASSEISALTNYGYTF | TGTGCCAGCAGTGAAATTAGTGCCCTTACTAACTATGGCTACACCTTC
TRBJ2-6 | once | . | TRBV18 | CASSNLNSGANVLTF | TGTGCCAGCTCTAACCTCAACTCTGGGGCCAACGTCCTGACTTTC
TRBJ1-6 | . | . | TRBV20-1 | CSARDPQTNPPLHF | TGCAGTGCTAGAGATCCGCAGACTAATCCACCCCTCCACTTT
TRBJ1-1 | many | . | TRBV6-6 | CASTGGWTEAFF | TGTGCCAGCACGGGGGGATGGACTGAAGCTTTCTTT
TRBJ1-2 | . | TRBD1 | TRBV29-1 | CSGRGTGADGYTF | TGCAGCGGTCGCGGGACAGGGGCTGATGGCTACACCTTC
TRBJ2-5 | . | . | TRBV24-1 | CATSDPDLTGETQYF | TGTGCCACCAGTGATCCCGACCTTACCGGAGAGACCCAGTACTTC
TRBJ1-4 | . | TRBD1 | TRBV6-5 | CASSYGDRGEKLFF | TGTGCCAGCAGTTACGGGGACAGAGGCGAAAAACTGTTTTTT
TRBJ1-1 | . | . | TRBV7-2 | CASSFGFRRGRAATEAFF | TGTGCCAGCAGCTTCGGGTTTAGGAGGGGGAGGGCGGCCACTGAAGCTTTCTTT
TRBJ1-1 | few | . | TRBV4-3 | CASSQEFRGTEAFF | TGCGCCAGCAGCCAAGAGTTCCGTGGCACTGAAGCTTTCTTT
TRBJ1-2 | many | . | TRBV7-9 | CASSRGSGYTF | TGTGCCAGCAGTCGAGGGAGCGGCTACACCTTC
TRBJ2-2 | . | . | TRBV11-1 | CASSPVTTPGELFF | TGTGCCAGCAGCCCCGTAACTACCCCCGGGGAGCTGTTTTTT
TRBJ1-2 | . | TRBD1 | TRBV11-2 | CASSGSGGLNYGYTF | TGTGCCAGCAGCGGATCAGGGGGGCTCAACTATGGCTACACCTTC
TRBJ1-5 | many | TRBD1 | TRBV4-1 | CASSQDRGAGGAGQPQHF | TGCGCCAGCAGCCAAGATCGAGGAGCAGGGGGCGCGGGTCAGCCCCAGCATTTT
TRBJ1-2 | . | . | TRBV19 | CASSHEVWAGDGGYTF | TGTGCCAGTAGCCACGAGGTTTGGGCAGGGGATGGTGGCTACACCTTC
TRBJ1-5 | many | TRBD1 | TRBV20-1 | CSAETGWRQPQHF | TGCAGTGCTGAGACAGGGTGGCGTCAGCCCCAGCATTTT
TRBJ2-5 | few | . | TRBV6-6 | CASSYPGEETQYF | TGTGCCAGCAGTTACCCTGGGGAAGAGACCCAGTACTTC